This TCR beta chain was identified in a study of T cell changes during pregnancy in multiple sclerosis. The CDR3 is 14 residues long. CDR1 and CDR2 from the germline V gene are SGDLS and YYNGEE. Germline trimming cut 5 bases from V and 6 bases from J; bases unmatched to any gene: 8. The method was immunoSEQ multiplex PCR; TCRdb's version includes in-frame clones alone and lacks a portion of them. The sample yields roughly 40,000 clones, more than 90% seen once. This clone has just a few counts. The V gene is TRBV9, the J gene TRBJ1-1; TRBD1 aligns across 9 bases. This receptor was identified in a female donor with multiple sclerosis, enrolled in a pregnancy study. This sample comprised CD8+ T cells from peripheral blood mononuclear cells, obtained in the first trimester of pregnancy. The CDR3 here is CASRAGTGSSEAFF. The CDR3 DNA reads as TGTGCCAGCAGGGCCGGGACAGGGTCTTCTGAAGCTTTCTTT. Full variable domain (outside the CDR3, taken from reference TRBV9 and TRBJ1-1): DSGVTQTPKHLITATGQRVTLRCSPRSGDLSVYWYQQSLDQGLQFLIQYYNGEERAKGNILERFSAQQFPDLHSELNLSSLELGDSALYFCASRAGTGSSEAFFGQGTRLTVV.